This T cell receptor beta chain originates from a study of T-cell memory formation after mild COVID-19. There are a few counts of this clonotype. Its antigen remains unknown. TCRdb reprocessed the 5' RACE reads with MiXCR, giving one entry per CDR3 protein. Among hundreds of thousands of distinct CDR3 sequences listed, 20% to 25% were seen once. Study-wide findings and caveats: CD4+ clones that contracted lay mainly in CM and EM; CD8+ ones lay in EMRA. Day 15 to 85 contractors were CD4/CD8 balanced; later expanders leaned CD4+.

CDR3 length: 16 residues. Germline CDR1 and CDR2: MNHNS and SASEGT. V gave up 2 bases and J gave up 0 bases, with 12 bases separating them. The chain joins TRBV6-1 to TRBJ2-3; D unclear. The specimen was PBMCs or a T cell subset sorted from them (not recorded which). This clonotype was obtained from an adult woman who had mild COVID-19 (a few samples of this study predate the infection). Cell type and time point are not known. CDR3 protein: CASSEYGMTSTDTQYF. The CDR3 bases are TGTGCCAGCAGTGAATATGGAATGACTAGCACAGATACGCAGTATTTT.